Listed below are T cell receptor beta chains from one sample, sequenced in a study of blood T cell repertoires in COVID-19. The assay was immunoSEQ multiplex PCR, and TCRdb's table has in-frame clones only and misses some. The sample has about 100,000 clones, 80% to 95% seen once. What was sequenced was peripheral blood. Receptors were obtained from a woman aged 45-59 years with COVID-19, enrolled during active disease. CDR3s include the opening cysteine and the closing phenylalanine or tryptophan. Each record gives: V gene, J gene, D gene, clone size, CDR3 DNA, CDR3 protein. The D gene is left open where the match is weak. For some rows the clone size is stated as once, few or many, or as a class when expanded; others skip it.

TRBV27	TRBJ1-2	TRBD1	once	TGTGCCAGCAGTTTCAGGGGGCGATCTGGCTACACCTTC	CASSFRGRSGYTF
TRBV7-8	TRBJ2-2	TRBD2	-	TGTGCCAGCAGCTTACCGCCCCTAGCGGGGGTGAACACCGGGGAGCTGTTTTTT	CASSLPPLAGVNTGELFF
TRBV12-5	TRBJ2-1	TRBD2	-	TGTGCTAGTGGTTTGCCCCAGACTAGCGGTAACCCTTCCAATGAGCAGTTCTTC	CASGLPQTSGNPSNEQFF
TRBV9	TRBJ1-1	-	-	TGTGCCAGCAGCCCCCGACAGGACACCTACACTGAAGCTTTCTTT	CASSPRQDTYTEAFF
TRBV5-1	TRBJ2-6	TRBD1	-	TGCGCCAGCAGCAAGCAGGGGGCTGGGGCCAACGTCCTGACTTTC	CASSKQGAGANVLTF
TRBV27	TRBJ2-1	TRBD2	-	TGTGCCAGCAGTCCGACTAGCGGGGGGGCGAATGAGCAGTTCTTC	CASSPTSGGANEQFF
TRBV9	TRBJ1-4	-	-	TGTGCCAGCAGCGTAGACTCAGGCACTCTTAATGAAAAACTGTTTTTT	CASSVDSGTLNEKLFF
TRBV30	TRBJ1-2	-	-	TGTGCCTGGAGTTATGCCTCAGGGAACTATGGCTACACCTTC	CAWSYASGNYGYTF
TRBV9	TRBJ2-5	TRBD1	-	TGTGCCAGCAGCGTCGCCCCCGGGACAGGCCAAGAGACCCAGTACTTC	CASSVAPGTGQETQYF
TRBV27	TRBJ1-5	-	once	TGTGCCAGCAGAAAGGCGGGGCGGGAGGGTCAGCCCCAGCATTTT	CASRKAGREGQPQHF
TRBV7-2	TRBJ2-3	-	-	TGTGCCAGCAGCTCTGTCCGGGCAGATACGCAGTATTTT	CASSSVRADTQYF
TRBV27	TRBJ2-7	-	-	TGTGCCAGCAGTTTGCAGGGTGTAGGCGAGCAGTACTTC	CASSLQGVGEQYF
TRBV7-9	TRBJ1-2	TRBD1	-	TGTGCCAGCAGCCCCGACAGGGGGGGCTACACCTTC	CASSPDRGGYTF
TRBV7-8	TRBJ1-5	TRBD1	-	TGTGCCAGCAGCTTAGCTCACCTGACAGGGGGCGGGAGCAATCAGCCCCAGCATTTT	CASSLAHLTGGGSNQPQHF
TRBV18	TRBJ1-1	-	-	TGTGCCAGCTCACCACCGGGGGGGACTGAAGCTTTCTTT	CASSPPGGTEAFF
TRBV24-1	TRBJ2-2	-	-	TGTGCCACCAGTGATCCGGACTTTCTCGGGGAGCTGTTTTTT	CATSDPDFLGELFF
TRBV6-4	TRBJ1-6	-	once	TGTGCCAGCCTGTCCCCCCCGAGGAACTTCCGGGACAATAATTCACCCCTCCACTTT	CASLSPPRNFRDNNSPLHF
TRBV27	TRBJ2-5	-	-	TGTGCCACAAAAGGGGGGGCAAAGACCCAGTACTTC	CATKGGAKTQYF
TRBV5-6	TRBJ2-3	TRBD2	-	TGTGCCAGCAGCGTTCCAGGAGCGGGGGGTTCAGATACGCAGTATTTT	CASSVPGAGGSDTQYF
TRBV7-8	TRBJ2-7	-	once	TGTGCCAGCAGCTTAAGAGGGCTCTGGGAGCAGTACTTC	CASSLRGLWEQYF
TRBV5-1	TRBJ2-1	TRBD1	-	TGCGCCAGCAGAAGGACAGGCTTCTACAATGAGCAGTTCTTC	CASRRTGFYNEQFF
TRBV18	TRBJ1-2	TRBD1	-	TGTGCCAGCTCATTCCAGGGGGAAGGGGACTATGGCTACACCTTC	CASSFQGEGDYGYTF
TRBV3-1/TRBV3-2	TRBJ2-3	-	-	TGTGCCAGCAGCCAAGATCCGGTCGGGGGGCGTAGCACAGATACGCAGTATTTT	CASSQDPVGGRSTDTQYF